This TCR beta chain was identified during a study of response to subunit inactivated influenza vaccine. MiXCR, applied by TCRdb to the RT-PCR reads, yields one record per CDR3 protein. This table has a few hundred thousand distinct CDR3 sequences, less than 15% appearing once. Points on this clonotype: Its antigen is currently unknown.

The study, taken as a whole, reports: Few new T cells, the authors suggested, are recruited by each seasonal influenza vaccination.

The CDR3 has 14 residues. Between the trimmed V and J ends, which lost 0 bases and 4 bases, there was a span of 10 bases. Germline-derived CDR1 and CDR2 are LGHNA and YSLEER. Sample: PBMCs from blood, taken 12 days after vaccination. This rearrangement joins TRBV4-3 to TRBJ2-7, with D uncertain. This TCR came from a man aged 45-65 years who received an inactivated influenza vaccine. The CDR3: CASSQDRALYEQYF. The CDR3, as DNA: TGCGCCAGCAGCCAAGACCGGGCACTGTACGAGCAGTACTTC.